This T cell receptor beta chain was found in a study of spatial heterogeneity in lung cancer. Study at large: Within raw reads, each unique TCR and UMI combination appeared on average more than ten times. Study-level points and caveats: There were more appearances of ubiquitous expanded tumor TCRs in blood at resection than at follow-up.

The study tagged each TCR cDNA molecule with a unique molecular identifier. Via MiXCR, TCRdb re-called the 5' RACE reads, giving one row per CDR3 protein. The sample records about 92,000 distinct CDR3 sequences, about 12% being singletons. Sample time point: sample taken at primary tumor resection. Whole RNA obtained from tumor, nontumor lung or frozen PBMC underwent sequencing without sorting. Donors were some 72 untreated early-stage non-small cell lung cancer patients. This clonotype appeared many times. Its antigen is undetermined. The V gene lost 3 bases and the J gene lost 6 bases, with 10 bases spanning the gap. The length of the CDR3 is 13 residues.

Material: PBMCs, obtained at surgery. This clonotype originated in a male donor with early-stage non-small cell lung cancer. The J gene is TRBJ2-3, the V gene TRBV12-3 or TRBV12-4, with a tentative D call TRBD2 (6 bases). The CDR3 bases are TGTGCCAGCAGTTTTGGGACTTGGGATACGCAGTATTTT. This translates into CASSFGTWDTQYF.